One sample yielded the 12 T cell receptor beta chains listed below, sequenced in a study of T-cell reconstitution after alpha-beta-depleted transplantation in children. Using unique molecular identifiers, the investigators prepared the TCRbeta library. TCRdb reprocessed the PCR reads with MiXCR, giving one entry per CDR3 protein. The sample lists 750,000 to 950,000 distinct CDR3 sequences, approximately 15% occurring once. This specimen consisted of PBMCs, mostly from graft donor cells, obtained 360 days after TCRalphabeta/CD19-depleted stem cell transplant. The receptors were sampled from a male patient younger than 18 who had a stem cell transplant for acute lymphoblastic leukemia, so the T cells may come from the graft donor.

The table lists this clonotype with a few counts. The genes are TRBV5-1 and TRBJ2-2; no clear D gene. Germline V lookup: CDR1 SGHRS, CDR2 YFSETQ. The CDR3 totals 16 residues. V shed 4 bases and J shed 5 bases, with 18 bases lying between them. In DNA form, the CDR3 reads TGCGCCAGCAGCCCTCGGGTCTACGCCTTAACCGGGGAGCTGTTTTTT. Protein sequence: CASSPRVYALTGELFF.

V usage is TRBV7-2 and J usage is TRBJ2-2; 7 positions match TRBD2. CDR1 is SGHTA, CDR2 FQGNSA, per germline. This CDR3 comprises 15 residues. Trimming removed 6 bases from V and 1 base from J; junction bases left unmatched: 5. Here the CDR3 reads CASSSLAVNTGELFF. CDR3 DNA: TGTGCCAGCAGTTCTCTAGCGGTGAACACCGGGGAGCTGTTTTTT.

V is TRBV18 and J is TRBJ1-6, with no clear D. The CDR3 is made up of 17 amino acids. Germline V gives CDR1 KGHSH, CDR2 LQKENI. Trimming stripped 6 bases from V and 7 bases from J, with 22 bases between. The CDR3: CASSPRQSRPKNSPLHF. DNA of the CDR3: TGTGCCAGCTCCCCAAGACAAAGCAGGCCCAAAAATTCACCCCTCCACTTT.

The chain uses TRBV9 and TRBJ2-6; 14 nucleotides match TRBD2. The trim removed 4 bases at V and 3 bases at J, leaving 3 bases unmatched. The V gene's germline CDR1 is SGDLS and CDR2 YYNGEE. CDR3 size: 17 residues. The CDR3 loop is CASSRGLAGGGANVLTF. The DNA for the CDR3 is TGTGCCAGCAGCCGAGGACTAGCGGGAGGTGGGGCCAACGTCCTGACTTTC.

A few counts support this clonotype. The genes are TRBV4-2 and TRBJ2-7; tentatively, D is TRBD1 (6 bases). This CDR3 is 14 amino acids long. Germline lookup yields CDR1 LGHNA and CDR2 YNFKEQ. Trimming shortened V by 3 bases and J by 3 bases, and 12 bases separated the two germline ends. CDR3 sequence reads: CASSHDRNLYEQYF. CDR3 sequence (DNA): TGTGCCAGCAGCCACGACAGGAACCTCTACGAGCAGTACTTC.

The table lists this clonotype with a few counts. The chain employs TRBV5-1 and TRBJ1-2; no definite D call. This CDR3 has 12 amino acids. Per germline, CDR1 SGHRS and CDR2 YFSETQ. V dropped 0 bases and J dropped 4 bases, with 4 bases sitting between them. The CDR3 loop reads CASSLDFYGYTF. The CDR3 region has the DNA TGCGCCAGCAGCTTGGATTTCTATGGCTACACCTTC. Combining the CDR3 with reference TRBV5-1 and TRBJ1-2 gives the whole variable domain KAGVTQTPRYLIKTRGQQVTLSCSPISGHRSVSWYQQTPGQGLQFLFEYFSETQRNKGNFPGRFSGRQFSNSRSEMNVSTLELGDSALYLCASSLDFYGYTFGSGTRLTVV.

This clonotype has ten or more counts. The rearrangement joins TRBV4-1 to TRBJ2-7; 11 bases line up with TRBD2. Trimming cost V 2 bases and J 2 bases; bases outside gene matches: 2. This CDR3 is built from 15 residues. Germline V gives CDR1 MGHRA, CDR2 YSYEKL. In DNA, the CDR3 is TGCGCCAGCAGCCAACTAGCGGGAGGAACCTACGAGCAGTACTTC. This codes for CASSQLAGGTYEQYF.

The chain joins TRBV27 to TRBJ2-5; D is tentatively TRBD1 or TRBD2 (5 bases each). This CDR3 region has 14 residues. Germline values: CDR1 MNHEY, CDR2 SMNVEV (reference sequence). V was clipped by 0 bases and J by 8 bases, with 13 bases between them. The CDR3 region has the DNA TGTGCCAGCAGTTTATCGATTGGGGGAGCAACCCAGTACTTC. Amino acids: CASSLSIGGATQYF.

This clonotype was seen more than once but under ten times. The chain has TRBV7-9 and TRBJ2-7; TRBD2 matches at 7 bases. Unmatched junction bases numbered 7, after V lost 4 bases and J lost 4 bases. CDR3 length: 14 residues. Germline V gene sequence: CDR1 SEHNR, CDR2 FQNEAQ (reference sequence). In DNA form, the CDR3 reads TGTGCCAGCAGCTGGGACGCCGGGGGGTACGAGCAGTACTTC. Translating gives CASSWDAGGYEQYF.

This clonotype appeared a few times. This rearrangement joins TRBV11-2 to TRBJ2-6; D is possibly TRBD2 (6 bases). CDR1 and CDR2 from the germline V gene are SGHAT and FQNNGV. The CDR3 runs to 17 residues. Trimming took off 1 base at V and 0 bases at J, with 10 bases between the two ends. CDR3: CASSLVGRGSGANVLTF. CDR3 nucleotides: TGTGCCAGCAGCTTAGTTGGGCGGGGCTCTGGGGCCAACGTCCTGACTTTC.

J is TRBJ2-5 and V is TRBV5-1, with D perhaps matching TRBD2 (5 bases). V was trimmed by 0 bases and J by 4 bases, leaving 10 bases between them. This CDR3 has 14 residues. CDR1 SGHRS and CDR2 YFSETQ come from the germline V gene. This CDR3 reads CASSLGEWGETQYF. The CDR3 nucleotides are TGCGCCAGCAGCTTGGGGGAGTGGGGAGAGACCCAGTACTTC.

V gene TRBV28 combines with J gene TRBJ2-5; D perhaps matches TRBD1 (6 bases). The V gene's germline CDR1 is MDHEN and CDR2 SYDVKM. CDR3 length: 13 amino acids. Between the trimmed V and J ends, which lost 3 bases and 4 bases, there was a span of 9 bases. The CDR3 is CASSFMGAETQYF. The CDR3 DNA reads TGTGCCAGCAGTTTTATGGGGGCAGAGACCCAGTACTTC.